In its sample, the clone carrying this TCR beta chain was seen a few times. Its antigen remains unidentified. V gave up 4 bases and J gave up 1 base; unmatched junction bases: 9. CDR1 and CDR2 from the germline V gene are SGDLS and YYNGEE. This CDR3 has 17 residues. This specimen belongs to a study of cytomegalovirus exposure and HLA in healthy donors. The PCR contained 60 Vbeta and 13 Jbeta primers. Only in-frame clones appear in the TCRdb table, and some are missing; sequencing was by immunoSEQ multiplex PCR. The top ten hold over 2% of the sample, which has approximately 140,000 clones, about two thirds seen once. Study-wide results and limits: Based on reports, TCR beta sequences accurately predicted HLA-A and HLA-B alleles for most subjects.

The TCR originated in a woman between 55 and 75 years old in good health and CMV-seropositive. The source material was PBMCs. The chain links TRBV9 to TRBJ2-2; TRBD2 matches at 8 bases. The CDR3 DNA follows: TGTGCCAGCAGCTTAAGGACTAGCCGGGGGAACACCGGGGAGCTGTTTTTT. This translates into CASSLRTSRGNTGELFF.